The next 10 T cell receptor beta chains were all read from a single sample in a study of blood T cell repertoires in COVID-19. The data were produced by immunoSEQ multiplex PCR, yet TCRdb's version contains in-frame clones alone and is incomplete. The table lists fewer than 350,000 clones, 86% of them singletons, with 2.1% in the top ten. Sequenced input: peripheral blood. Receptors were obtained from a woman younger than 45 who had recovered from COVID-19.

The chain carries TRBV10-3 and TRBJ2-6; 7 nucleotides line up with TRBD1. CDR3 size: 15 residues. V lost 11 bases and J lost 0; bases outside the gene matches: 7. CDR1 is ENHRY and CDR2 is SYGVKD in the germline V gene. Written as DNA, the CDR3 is TGTGCCGTGGGACAGACCTCCTCTGGGGCCAACGTCCTGACTTTC. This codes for CAVGQTSSGANVLTF.

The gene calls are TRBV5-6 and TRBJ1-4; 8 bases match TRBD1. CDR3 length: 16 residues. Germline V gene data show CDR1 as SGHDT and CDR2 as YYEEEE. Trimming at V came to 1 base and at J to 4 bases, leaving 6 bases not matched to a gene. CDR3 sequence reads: CASSLNRGLNNEKLFF. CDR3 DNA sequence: TGTGCCAGCAGCTTGAACAGGGGGTTGAATAATGAAAAACTGTTTTTT.

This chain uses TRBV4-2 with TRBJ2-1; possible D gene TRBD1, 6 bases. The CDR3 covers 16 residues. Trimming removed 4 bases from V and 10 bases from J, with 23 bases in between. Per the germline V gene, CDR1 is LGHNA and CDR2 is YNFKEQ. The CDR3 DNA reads TGTGCCAGCAGCCCAGCGGTCTCGACAACTAGGGGGGAGCAGTTCTTC. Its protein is CASSPAVSTTRGEQFF.

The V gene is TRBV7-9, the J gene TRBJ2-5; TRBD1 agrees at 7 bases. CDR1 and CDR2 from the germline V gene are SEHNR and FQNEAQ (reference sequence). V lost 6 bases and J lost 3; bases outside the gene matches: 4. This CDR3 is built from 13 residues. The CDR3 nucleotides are TGTGCCAGCAGTTCCGACAGGGAAGAGACCCAGTACTTC. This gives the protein CASSSDREETQYF.

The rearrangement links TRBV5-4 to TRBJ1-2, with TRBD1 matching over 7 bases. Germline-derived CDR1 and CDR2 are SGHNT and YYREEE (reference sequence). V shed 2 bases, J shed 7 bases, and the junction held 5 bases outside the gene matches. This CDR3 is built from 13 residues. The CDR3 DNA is TGTGCCAGCAGCTTTCAGGGGGGAGGTGGCTACACCTTC. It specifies CASSFQGGGGYTF.

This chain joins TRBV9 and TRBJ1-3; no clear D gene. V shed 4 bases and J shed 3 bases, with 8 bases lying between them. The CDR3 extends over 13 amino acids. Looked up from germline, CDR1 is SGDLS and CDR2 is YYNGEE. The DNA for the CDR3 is TGTGCCAGCAGCCCGCCGGGTGGAAACACCATATATTTT. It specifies CASSPPGGNTIYF.

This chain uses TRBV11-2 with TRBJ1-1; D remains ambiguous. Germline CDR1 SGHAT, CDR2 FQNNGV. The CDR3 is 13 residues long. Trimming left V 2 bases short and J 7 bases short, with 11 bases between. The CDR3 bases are TGTGCCAGCAGCTTAATTAGTCTCGGTGAAGCTTTCTTT. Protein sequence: CASSLISLGEAFF.

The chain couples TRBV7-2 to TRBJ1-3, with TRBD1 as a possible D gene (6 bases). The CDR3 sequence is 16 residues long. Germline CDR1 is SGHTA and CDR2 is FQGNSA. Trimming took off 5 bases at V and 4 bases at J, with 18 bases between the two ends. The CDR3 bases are TGTGCCAGCAGCCAGGGGCTCCAAGCGTGGGGAAACACCATATATTTT. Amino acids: CASSQGLQAWGNTIYF.

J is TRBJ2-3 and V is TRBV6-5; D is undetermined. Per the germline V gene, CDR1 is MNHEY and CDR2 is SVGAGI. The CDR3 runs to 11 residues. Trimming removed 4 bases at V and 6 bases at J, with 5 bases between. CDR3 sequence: CASSSQDTQYF. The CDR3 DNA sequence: TGTGCCAGCAGTTCCCAGGATACGCAGTATTTT.

The CDR3 nucleotides read TGTGCCAGCGGTCGGCAGGAGAACACCGGGGAGCTGTTTTTT. Encoded protein: CASGRQENTGELFF. V usage is TRBV2 and J usage is TRBJ2-2, with unresolved D. The germline V and J ends were trimmed by 8 bases and 1 base, with 11 bases remaining between them. The CDR3 totals 14 residues. CDR1 is SNHLY, CDR2 FYNNEI, per germline.